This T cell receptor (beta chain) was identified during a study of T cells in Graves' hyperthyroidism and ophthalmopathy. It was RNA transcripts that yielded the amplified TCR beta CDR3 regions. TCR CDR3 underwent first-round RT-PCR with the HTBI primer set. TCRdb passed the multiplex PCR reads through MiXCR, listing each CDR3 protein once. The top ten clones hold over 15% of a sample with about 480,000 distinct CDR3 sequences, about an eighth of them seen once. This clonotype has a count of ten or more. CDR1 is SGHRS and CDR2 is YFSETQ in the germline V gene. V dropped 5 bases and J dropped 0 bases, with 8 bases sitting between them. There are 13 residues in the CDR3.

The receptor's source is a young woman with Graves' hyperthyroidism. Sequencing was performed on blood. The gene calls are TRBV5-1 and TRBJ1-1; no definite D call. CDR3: CASRGSLNTEAFF. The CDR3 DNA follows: TGCGCCAGCAGGGGCAGCCTGAACACTGAAGCTTTCTTT.